This T cell receptor beta chain was recorded in a study of PD-1 blockade in classical Hodgkin lymphoma. Relapse after autologous stem cell transplantation occurred in every patient, and brentuximab vedotin exposure varied. With respect to this clone: Its antigen is unidentified.

The protocol was immunoSEQ multiplex PCR, while the TCRdb copy is restricted to in-frame clones and leaves out a portion. The table records tens of thousands of clones, roughly 91% of them present only once. This CDR3 region has 13 residues. Trimming removed 1 base from V and 2 bases from J, with 7 bases in between. Germline CDR1 and CDR2: SGHRS and YFSETQ. General study results and limits: Significant TCR diversity gains by C4D1 occurred in CD4+ but not CD8+ cells.

This receptor was obtained from a human donor with classical Hodgkin lymphoma. This chain connects TRBV5-1 to TRBJ2-7; no clear D gene. Specimen: peripheral blood mononuclear cells (PBMCs), collected before the second cycle of nivolumab. For the CDR3, the DNA is TGCGCCAGCAGCTTGCTGACCACCTACGAGCAGTACTTC. It is translated as CASSLLTTYEQYF.